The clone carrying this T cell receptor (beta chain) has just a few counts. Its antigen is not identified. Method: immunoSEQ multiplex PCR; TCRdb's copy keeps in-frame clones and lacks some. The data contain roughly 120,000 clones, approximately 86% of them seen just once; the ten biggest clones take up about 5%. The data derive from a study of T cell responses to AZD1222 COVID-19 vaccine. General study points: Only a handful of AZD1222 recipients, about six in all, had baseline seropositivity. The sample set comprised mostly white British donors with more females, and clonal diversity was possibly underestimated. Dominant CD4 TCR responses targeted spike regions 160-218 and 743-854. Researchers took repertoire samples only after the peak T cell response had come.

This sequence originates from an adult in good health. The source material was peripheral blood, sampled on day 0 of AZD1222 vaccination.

Here the CDR3 DNA reads TGTGCCAGCAGTAAAATCGGACTCCTCTCCTACAATGAGCAGTTCTTC. Protein product: CASSKIGLLSYNEQFF. V usage is TRBV21-1 and J usage is TRBJ2-1; TRBD2 was called by the table and not checked on the DNA. TRBV21-1 is reported as a pseudogene. The CDR3 contains 16 residues.